The following is a T cell receptor (beta chain) sequence with its context. What antigen it recognizes has not been identified. Base qualities are not recorded, but no much larger clone differs from it by a single base. CDR1 and CDR2 are read off the germline V gene (reference sequence) as MNHEY and SMNVEV. The CDR3 runs 12 amino acids, cysteine and phenylalanine included. The retained sequence is limited to the CDR3, 36 bases, with the frame set at the first base. V is clipped by 3 bases and J by 4 bases, and the sequence between their germline boundaries is 6 bases long. This record belongs to a study of blood T cell repertoires in COVID-19 (dated by TCRdb to 2020 to 2021). With regard to the full study: Samples covering the acute and convalescent phases of COVID-19 were provided by collaborators in the United States, Italy and Spain. The prospective study material was composed of cDNA or gDNA derived from T cells, B-cell-depleted T cells, or PBMCs. The dataset comprised deeply sampled blood TCRbeta repertoires from subjects exposed to, actively infected with, or recovered from COVID-19. The repertoires were released in a freely available public database meant as a resource for research on the immune response to SARS-CoV-2. The samples were drawn from two sources: the first 160 participants of the ongoing ImmuneRACE study, and 1,000 to 1,500 subjects contributed by 6 global collaborators. Nearly every sample came with metadata listing a de-identified subject ID, COVID-19 status, age in years and sex. Where available, HLA class I and class II types were taken from metadata supplied by the sample provider and were not determined by assay-based typing.

Study-level results and caveats: Clinical and demographic metadata were provided uncurated, with the amount varying by source and participant.

TCRbeta CDR3 regions were amplified from genomic DNA by means of the immunoSEQ Assay, a bias-controlled multiplex PCR. The paper's data handling went like this. Within the assay, amplification of reference gene primers was used to estimate how many nucleated cells each sample contained. Sequence reads were collapsed and filtered to measure the absolute abundance of every unique TCRbeta CDR3 rearrangement. For each sample, productive Simpson clonality was calculated by taking the square root of Simpson's diversity index across productive rearrangements. The source is immuneACCESS, and TCRdb retained only in-frame sequences with V and J called. Part of the clones is not carried over; for the studies checked, unresolved V genes explain less than half of this, and the remainder is unexplained. V and J calls and clone size are as listed in that table; D and trimming were resolved from the DNA. The sample table records around 300,000 clones; approximately 86% of these occur just once. About an eighth of the sample rests with the top ten.

In Seattle, one collaborating source enrolled patients while the infection was active and tracked those patients longitudinally over the course of disease. Whole blood was collected in K2EDTA tubes by collaborating institutions according to the institutions' own protocols. For TCRbeta analysis, collaborators shipped samples in one of three forms: frozen whole blood, isolated PBMCs, or DNA extracted from either of those sample types. The TCR originated in a woman aged 65 to 85 with COVID-19, enrolled during active disease. Sequenced material: peripheral blood. The V and J segments used are TRBV27 and TRBJ2-5; TRBD1 is a possible D gene, resting on 5 matching bases. In nucleotide form, the sequence is TGTGCCAGCAGTTTGCAGGGAGAGACCCAGTACTTC. This translates into CASSLQGETQYF.